Following are 22 T cell receptor beta chains from one sample sequenced in a study of T cell responses to AZD1222 COVID-19 vaccine. Repertoires were generated with immunoSEQ multiplex PCR, while TCRdb's copy carries only in-frame clones and drops some. The profile shows more than 65,000 clones, roughly 80% of them singletons. Source: peripheral blood, taken on day 0 of AZD1222 vaccination. Receptors originate from an adult in good health.

The chain is built from TRBV7-9 and TRBJ1-2; the match to TRBD1 covers 9 bases. The germline V gene has CDR1 SEHNR and CDR2 FQNEAQ (reference sequence). This CDR3 contains 14 residues. V was pared by 3 bases and J by 7 bases, with 6 bases of the junction left unmatched. Here the CDR3 reads CASSLDRGVGGYTF. The CDR3 DNA is TGTGCCAGCAGCTTGGACAGGGGAGTTGGTGGCTACACCTTC.

This rearrangement joins TRBV29-1 to TRBJ2-3; D tentatively fits TRBD1 or TRBD2 (7 bases each). In germline, CDR1 is SQVTM, CDR2 ANQGSEA. CDR3 size: 13 residues. V was clipped by 6 bases and J by 5 bases, with 15 bases between them. CDR3 nucleotide sequence: TGCAGCGTGGCTTCAGGGGGGGAAGATACGCAGTATTTT. Translating it yields CSVASGGEDTQYF.

This chain joins TRBV2 and TRBJ2-7, with D unresolved. Germline values: CDR1 SNHLY, CDR2 FYNNEI. Trimming shortened V by 7 bases and J by 0 bases, and 10 bases separated the two germline ends. The CDR3 loop spans 13 amino acids. DNA of the CDR3: TGTGCCAGCAATGGCCGGATCTCCTACGAGCAGTACTTC. Translated: CASNGRISYEQYF.

This rearrangement joins TRBV3-1 (or the pseudogene TRBV3-2) to TRBJ1-1, with D perhaps TRBD1 (6 bases). V lost 4 bases and J 9 bases, leaving 21 bases between the germline ends. The V gene's germline CDR1 is LGHDT and CDR2 YNNKEL (reference sequence). This CDR3 comprises 15 residues. CDR3 protein: CASSLGAPGQGQAFF. The CDR3 DNA reads TGTGCCAGCAGCCTAGGCGCTCCGGGACAAGGCCAAGCTTTCTTT.

This clone was observed a single time. The V and J genes are TRBV7-2 and TRBJ2-7; 11 nucleotides match TRBD2. V gave up 2 bases and J gave up 7 bases; unmatched junction bases: 10. This CDR3 is built from 16 residues. Germline V gene data show CDR1 as SGHTA and CDR2 as FQGNSA. Here the CDR3 reads CASSLSPGASGREQYF. In DNA form, the CDR3 reads TGTGCCAGCAGCTTATCACCCGGGGCTAGCGGGAGGGAGCAGTACTTC.

This clone was detected only once. The chain is built from TRBV4-3 and TRBJ2-1; D is unresolved. The CDR3 covers 15 residues. The V end was cut by 4 bases, the J end by 10 bases, with 20 bases between. Looked up from germline, CDR1 is LGHNA and CDR2 is YSLEER. CDR3 nucleotide sequence: TGCGCCAGCAGCCCCTCCCTAAATCCAGGTAGGGAGCAGTTCTTC. Translated: CASSPSLNPGREQFF.

The V gene is TRBV11-2, the J gene TRBJ2-7; no clear D. V lost 5 bases and J 0 bases, leaving 11 bases between the germline ends. This CDR3 has 14 amino acids. Germline V gene lookup returns CDR1 SGHAT and CDR2 FQNNGV. CDR3 nucleotides: TGTGCCAGCAGCCCTCAGACTGTCTCCTACGAGCAGTACTTC. It specifies CASSPQTVSYEQYF.

This sequence joins TRBV7-9 and TRBJ2-5; TRBD2 matches at 7 bases. V dropped 4 bases and J dropped 3; count of bases not matched to a gene: 8. From germline, CDR1 is SEHNR and CDR2 FQNEAQ (reference sequence). This CDR3 region has 15 residues. This CDR3 is CASSSPPGREETQYF. CDR3 nucleotide sequence: TGTGCCAGCAGCTCCCCCCCAGGGAGGGAAGAGACCCAGTACTTC.

The chain carries TRBV5-1 and TRBJ2-1; D is unclear. This CDR3 spans 15 amino acids. V lost 5 bases, J lost 0 bases, and 12 bases lay in between. Germline V lookup: CDR1 SGHRS, CDR2 YFSETQ. CDR3 nucleotide sequence: TGCGCCAGCAGATCTGTGGCCTACTCCTACAATGAGCAGTTCTTC. It is translated as CASRSVAYSYNEQFF.

The chain links TRBV27 to TRBJ2-5, with D perhaps TRBD1 (6 bases). Germline assignment: CDR1 MNHEY and CDR2 SMNVEV (reference sequence). Deletions cut 5 bases from V and 6 bases from J, with 13 bases between. The CDR3 sequence is 13 residues long. The CDR3 DNA reads as TGTGCCAGCAGTATACAGGGCGGGCAGACCCAGTACTTC. Encoded protein: CASSIQGGQTQYF.

The chain uses TRBV5-1 and TRBJ2-3, with 8 nucleotides matching TRBD2. Germline loops: CDR1 SGHRS, CDR2 YFSETQ. This CDR3 is built from 17 residues. The J segment lost 3 bases and the V segment lost 0 bases, leaving 9 bases of the junction unmatched. CDR3 sequence (DNA): TGCGCCAGCAGCTTGGGGGCTAGCGGGCTTTCTACAGATACGCAGTATTTT. Translation: CASSLGASGLSTDTQYF.

Notes on this clone: This sample includes further DNA sequences coding for the same CDR3. This chain connects TRBV3-1 (or the pseudogene TRBV3-2) to TRBJ1-3; D remains unclear. This CDR3 is built from 14 residues. V dropped 1 base and J dropped 0 bases, with 4 bases sitting between them. The germline V gene encodes CDR1 LGHDT and CDR2 YNNKEL (reference sequence). DNA for the CDR3: TGTGCCAGCAGCCAAGGGAGCTCTGGAAACACCATATATTTT. It translates to CASSQGSSGNTIYF.

Here the CDR3 reads CAISESGGEETQYF. The CDR3 nucleotides are TGTGCCATCAGTGAGTCGGGCGGGGAAGAGACCCAGTACTTC. The chain couples TRBV10-3 to TRBJ2-5, with D perhaps TRBD2 (6 bases). CDR3 length equals 14 residues. Trimming took off 0 bases at V and 3 bases at J, with 8 bases between the two ends. The germline V gene encodes CDR1 ENHRY and CDR2 SYGVKD.

The chain joins TRBV6-5 to TRBJ1-1; tentative D call: TRBD1 (5 bases). The germline CDR1 and CDR2 sequences are MNHEY and SVGAGI. CDR3 length equals 14 residues. Trimming cost V 2 bases and J 4 bases, with 11 bases left between them. The CDR3: CASSYRGSGTEAFF. The CDR3 nucleotides read TGTGCCAGCAGTTACAGGGGAAGCGGCACTGAAGCTTTCTTT.

The genes are TRBV5-8 and TRBJ2-7; D is perhaps TRBD1 (5 bases). V lost 7 bases and J 1 base, leaving 9 bases between the germline ends. The CDR3 extends over 12 amino acids. The germline gives CDR1 SGHTS, CDR2 YDEGEE. The CDR3 region is CASRQWSYEQYF. CDR3 in DNA: TGTGCCAGCCGACAGTGGTCCTACGAGCAGTACTTC.

The V call is TRBV19, the J call TRBJ1-4; 9 bases align to TRBD1. CDR1 is LNHDA, CDR2 SQIVND, per germline (reference sequence). V lost 4 bases and J lost 2; bases outside the gene matches: 5. CDR3 length equals 16 residues. CDR3 region: CASSKDRGRTNEKLFF. In DNA form, the CDR3 reads TGTGCCAGTAGTAAGGACAGGGGACGGACTAATGAAAAACTGTTTTTT.

The V gene is TRBV7-2, the J gene TRBJ1-3; 8 nucleotides match TRBD1. Trimming cost V 5 bases and J 4 bases; bases outside gene matches: 10. Germline loops: CDR1 SGHTA, CDR2 FQGNSA. CDR3 length equals 16 residues. The CDR3 DNA is TGTGCCAGCAGCCAAAACCAGGGGGCGCTGGGAAACACCATATATTTT. Protein: CASSQNQGALGNTIYF. The full variable domain, in which reference TRBV7-2 and TRBJ1-3 provide the parts outside the CDR3, is GAGVSQSPSNKVTEKGKDVELRCDPISGHTALYWYRQSLGQGLEFLIYFQGNSAPDKSGLPSDRFSAERTGGSVSTLTIQRTQQEDSAVYLCASSQNQGALGNTIYFGEGSWLTVV.

The V gene is TRBV9, the J gene TRBJ2-1; TRBD2 matches 9 bases. J gave up 11 bases and V 3 bases, and 6 bases lay outside the gene matches. The CDR3 has 13 amino acids. Germline CDR1 SGDLS, CDR2 YYNGEE. CDR3 DNA: TGTGCCAGCAGCGGGGGTAGCGGGAGCCAGCAGTTCTTC. Encoded protein: CASSGGSGSQQFF. Complete variable domain (other parts from reference TRBV9 and TRBJ2-1): DSGVTQTPKHLITATGQRVTLRCSPRSGDLSVYWYQQSLDQGLQFLIQYYNGEERAKGNILERFSAQQFPDLHSELNLSSLELGDSALYFCASSGGSGSQQFFGPGTRLTVL.

J is TRBJ1-5 and V is TRBV6-2 or TRBV6-3; perhaps TRBD1 as D (6 bases). The V gene's germline CDR1 is MNHEY and CDR2 SVGEGT. The CDR3 totals 15 residues. V lost 2 bases, J lost 7 bases, and 15 bases lay in between. The CDR3: CASSYGGGHGQPQHF. The CDR3 bases are TGTGCCAGCAGTTACGGCGGGGGGCACGGGCAGCCCCAGCATTTT.

The rearrangement links TRBV18 to TRBJ2-3, with D possibly called TRBD1 or TRBD2 (6 bases each). Trimming stripped 4 bases from V and 6 bases from J, with 11 bases between. CDR1 KGHSH and CDR2 LQKENI come from the germline V gene. This CDR3 comprises 13 residues. In DNA form, the CDR3 reads TGTGCCAGCTCACTGCAGGGGAGGGATACGCAGTATTTT. Residues: CASSLQGRDTQYF.

V and J are TRBV5-1 and TRBJ1-5; D is ambiguous. Deletions cut 0 bases from V and 7 bases from J, with 14 bases between. The CDR3 runs 15 residues. CDR1 and CDR2 from the germline V gene are SGHRS and YFSETQ. The CDR3 is CASSLDTDLGQPQHF. DNA for the CDR3: TGCGCCAGCAGCTTGGACACCGACCTGGGGCAGCCCCAGCATTTT.

This CDR3 is CASSDPGRGGGNTIYF. DNA for the CDR3: TGTGCCAGCAGTGACCCCGGACGCGGTGGGGGAAACACCATATATTTT. This chain connects TRBV6-1 to TRBJ1-3; no firm D call. The ends were cut back, 3 bases at V and 4 bases at J, with 16 bases in the middle. The CDR3 consists of 16 residues. From germline, CDR1 is MNHNS and CDR2 SASEGT.